The 29 T cell receptor beta chains reported below all come from one sample, sequenced in a study of cytomegalovirus exposure and HLA in healthy donors (TCRdb year 2017). The library was produced with the immunoSEQ multiplex PCR assay. TCRdb took over this immuneACCESS table, retaining in-frame rearrangements with V and J assigned. Such tables are incomplete; in checked studies, under half of the missing clones stem from an unresolved V gene, and the remainder is unexplained. The sample records approximately 260,000 clones, just over 85% of which are singletons. The ten largest clonotypes hold more than 0.8% of the sample. Sequenced input: PBMCs. The source is a woman between 18 and 29 years old in good health and CMV-seronegative.

The V gene is TRBV6-5, the J gene TRBJ1-2; D remains ambiguous. From germline, CDR1 is MNHEY and CDR2 SVGAGI. CDR3 length equals 16 residues. The V end lost 4 bases, the J end lost 4 bases, and 19 bases lay between the germline ends. Here the CDR3 reads CASSSVWRSSVYGYTF. In DNA form, the CDR3 reads TGTGCCAGCAGTTCCGTCTGGAGGTCGAGTGTCTATGGCTACACCTTC.

The count of this clone is one. The V gene is TRBV6-5, the J gene TRBJ2-7; 8 nucleotides agree with TRBD2. The CDR3 totals 14 residues. Germline CDR1 reads MNHEY; CDR2 reads SVGAGI. Unmatched junction bases numbered 5, after V lost 0 bases and J lost 7 bases. As DNA, the CDR3 is TGTGCCAGCAGTTACTCGACTCCGGGAGGGGAGCAGTACTTC. It is translated as CASSYSTPGGEQYF.

The chain is built from TRBV2 and TRBJ1-1; no clear D gene. The germline CDR1 and CDR2 sequences are SNHLY and FYNNEI. The CDR3 loop spans 16 amino acids. V was cut by 6 bases and J by 1 base, with 18 bases left in between. This CDR3 reads CASRKLSGFRNTEAFF. CDR3 in DNA: TGTGCCAGCAGGAAACTTTCCGGGTTTAGGAACACTGAAGCTTTCTTT.

This clone was counted at least ten times. V gene TRBV6-4 combines with J gene TRBJ2-3, with 11 bases lining up with TRBD1. Trimming at V came to 6 bases and at J to 2 bases, leaving 4 bases not matched to a gene. The length of the CDR3 is 15 residues. Looked up from germline, CDR1 is MRHNA and CDR2 is SNTAGT. The DNA for the CDR3 is TGTGCCAGCAGCGCGGGACAGGGGGTCACAGATACGCAGTATTTT. Translated, it gives CASSAGQGVTDTQYF.

V and J are TRBV28 and TRBJ2-1; TRBD1 is a possible D gene (6 bases). Germline CDR1 and CDR2: MDHEN and SYDVKM. V was shortened by 6 bases and J by 13 bases, with 19 bases between the two germline ends. The CDR3 runs 13 residues. In DNA, the CDR3 is TGTGCCAGCAGGACCGGGACATCGAGGTCCCAGTTCTTC. Translated: CASRTGTSRSQFF.

CDR3 sequence reads: CSVDRDRVKQETQYF. For the CDR3, the DNA is TGCAGCGTTGACAGGGACAGAGTAAAACAAGAGACCCAGTACTTC. The V gene is TRBV29-1, the J gene TRBJ2-5; 7 bases align to TRBD1. Germline V gene sequence: CDR1 SQVTM, CDR2 ANQGSEA. The CDR3 consists of 15 residues. With V trimmed by 3 bases and J by 2 bases, 9 bases remained unmatched.

This clone has just one count. V gene TRBV6-1 combines with J gene TRBJ2-7; D not resolved. The CDR3 covers 12 residues. The germline V gene encodes CDR1 MNHNS and CDR2 SASEGT. The V end was cut by 6 bases, the J end by 2 bases, with 8 bases between. The CDR3 region is CASSAAPYEQYF. The CDR3 DNA sequence: TGTGCCAGCAGCGCGGCACCCTACGAGCAGTACTTC.

The gene calls are TRBV30 and TRBJ2-3, with TRBD2 as a possible D gene (6 bases). Trimming shortened V by 1 base and J by 0 bases, and 8 bases separated the two germline ends. The CDR3 sequence is 14 residues long. Germline CDR1 is GTSNPN and CDR2 is SVGIG (reference sequence). CDR3 nucleotides: TGTGCCTGGAGTGCCGGGGGAAGCACAGATACGCAGTATTTT. Its translation is CAWSAGGSTDTQYF.

This clone came up once. V usage is TRBV10-2 and J usage is TRBJ1-2; no clear D gene. Trimming cost V 0 bases and J 8 bases, with 10 bases left between them. Germline V gene sequence: CDR1 WSHSY, CDR2 SAAADI. This CDR3 comprises 13 residues. CDR3 loop: CASSESVLEGYTF. The CDR3 DNA is TGCGCCAGCAGTGAGTCCGTCCTAGAGGGCTACACCTTC.

The chain employs TRBV6-4 and TRBJ1-1; D is unresolved. V gave up 2 bases and J gave up 0 bases, with 4 bases separating them. The CDR3 covers 13 residues. CDR1 is MRHNA, CDR2 SNTAGT, per germline. The CDR3 nucleotides are TGTGCCAGCAGTGACAGCTTGAACACTGAAGCTTTCTTT. It yields the protein CASSDSLNTEAFF.

The J gene is TRBJ2-7, the V gene TRBV7-9; TRBD2 agrees at 10 bases. J lost 7 bases, V lost 0 bases, and 0 bases had no gene match. The CDR3 runs to 13 residues. CDR1 and CDR2 from the germline V gene are SEHNR and FQNEAQ (reference sequence). CDR3 sequence: CASSLASGGEQYF. The CDR3 coding sequence is TGTGCCAGCAGCTTAGCTAGCGGGGGGGAGCAGTACTTC.

This rearrangement joins TRBV4-3 to TRBJ1-1, with TRBD1 matching 10 bases. After removal of 0 bases from V and 3 bases from J, the junction contained 4 bases not matched to a gene. Germline CDR1 is LGHNA and CDR2 is YSLEER. There are 16 residues in the CDR3. CDR3 sequence (DNA): TGCGCCAGCAGCCAAGATCCGGGACAGGGGCACACTGAAGCTTTCTTT. Protein sequence: CASSQDPGQGHTEAFF.

This clone was detected only a few times. This chain connects TRBV6-1 to TRBJ1-2; D not resolved. The germline V gene encodes CDR1 MNHNS and CDR2 SASEGT. The CDR3 extends over 11 amino acids. V was pared by 6 bases and J by 5 bases, with 7 bases between. CDR3 in DNA: TGTGCCAGCAGGCGCAGGTATGGCTACACCTTC. It specifies CASRRRYGYTF.

This chain links TRBV4-1 with TRBJ2-7; a weak D match, TRBD2 (7 bases). With 3 bases removed from V and 0 bases from J, the gap between germline ends came to 15 bases. Germline CDR1 MGHRA, CDR2 YSYEKL. The CDR3 has 16 residues. In DNA, the CDR3 is TGCGCCAGCAGCCATCCTAGGGGGGGCGACTCCTACGAGCAGTACTTC. It translates to CASSHPRGGDSYEQYF.

This chain uses TRBV7-8 with TRBJ1-5, with D maybe TRBD1 (5 bases). Trimming cost V 1 base and J 0 bases, with 7 bases left between them. Looked up from germline, CDR1 is SGHVS and CDR2 is FQNEAQ. This CDR3 region has 15 residues. In nucleotides, the CDR3 is TGTGCCAGCAGCTTAGAAGGGGTTAGCAATCAGCCCCAGCATTTT. It specifies CASSLEGVSNQPQHF.

The V and J genes are TRBV2 and TRBJ1-4, with TRBD1 identical over 8 bases. The germline gives CDR1 SNHLY, CDR2 FYNNEI. CDR3 size: 15 residues. V gave up 7 bases and J gave up 7 bases; unmatched junction bases: 11. CDR3 residues: CASIRQGAGGEKLFF. CDR3 DNA sequence: TGTGCCAGCATCCGTCAGGGGGCCGGAGGTGAAAAACTGTTTTTT. Full variable domain (rest looked up from reference TRBV2 and TRBJ1-4): EPEVTQTPSHQVTQMGQEVILRCVPISNHLYFYWYRQILGQKVEFLVSFYNNEISEKSEIFDDQFSVERPDGSNFTLKIRSTKLEDSAMYFCASIRQGAGGEKLFFGSGTQLSVL.

This chain links TRBV6-5 with TRBJ1-3; 8 bases agree with TRBD1. This CDR3 is 15 amino acids long. Germline CDR1 reads MNHEY; CDR2 reads SVGAGI. Trimming cost V 7 bases and J 0 bases; bases outside gene matches: 5. In DNA, the CDR3 is TGTGCCAGCAAGCCACAGGGGGTCTCTGGAAACACCATATATTTT. Its protein is CASKPQGVSGNTIYF.

The chain carries TRBV25-1 and TRBJ2-1; unclear D gene. The V end lost 2 bases, the J end lost 9 bases, and 8 bases lay between the germline ends. This CDR3 is built from 12 residues. Per germline, CDR1 MGHDK and CDR2 SYGVNS. The CDR3 nucleotides read TGTGCCAGCAGTGAAGTTCCTGTTGAGCAGTTCTTC. This encodes CASSEVPVEQFF.

The chain has TRBV29-1 and TRBJ2-7; TRBD1 might be the D (6 bases). CDR1 and CDR2 from the germline V gene are SQVTM and ANQGSEA. Trimming removed 2 bases from V and 3 bases from J, with 14 bases in between. This CDR3 contains 14 residues. This CDR3 is CSVEFQGKVYEQYF. CDR3 in DNA: TGCAGCGTTGAATTCCAGGGGAAGGTCTACGAGCAGTACTTC.

The chain carries TRBV5-6 and TRBJ1-5, with D perhaps matching TRBD1 (5 bases). The CDR3 extends over 17 amino acids. Per germline, CDR1 SGHDT and CDR2 YYEEEE. Trimming stripped 4 bases from V and 3 bases from J, with 20 bases between. CDR3 residues: CASSPGGRGVNNQPQHF. The CDR3 DNA sequence: TGTGCCAGCAGCCCCGGGGGGAGAGGAGTAAACAATCAGCCCCAGCATTTT.

The chain employs TRBV5-1 and TRBJ1-1, with D uncertain. The V and J ends lost 1 base and 4 bases respectively, with 11 bases between them. This CDR3 comprises 14 residues. Germline-derived CDR1 and CDR2 are SGHRS and YFSETQ. Written as DNA, the CDR3 is TGCGCCAGCAGCTTGCGGGTCGGTGGCACTGAAGCTTTCTTT. This encodes CASSLRVGGTEAFF.

V is TRBV28 and J is TRBJ2-7; 11 bases agree with TRBD2. CDR1 and CDR2 (germline): MDHEN, SYDVKM. After removal of 1 base from V and 4 bases from J, the junction contained 9 bases not matched to a gene. The CDR3 has 17 residues. This CDR3 is CASSLYGGTSGQYEQYF. The DNA of the CDR3 is TGTGCCAGCAGTTTATACGGCGGGACTAGCGGACAATACGAGCAGTACTTC.

V gene TRBV5-1 combines with J gene TRBJ2-1; 9 bases align to TRBD1. J lost 5 bases, V lost 6 bases, and 9 bases had no gene match. Germline V gene sequence: CDR1 SGHRS, CDR2 YFSETQ. This CDR3 spans 15 amino acids. The CDR3 DNA is TGCGCCAGCACCCGCTGGACAGGGGATAACAATGAGCAGTTCTTC. Translation gives CASTRWTGDNNEQFF. Variable domain in full (rest from reference TRBV5-1 and TRBJ2-1): KAGVTQTPRYLIKTRGQQVTLSCSPISGHRSVSWYQQTPGQGLQFLFEYFSETQRNKGNFPGRFSGRQFSNSRSEMNVSTLELGDSALYLCASTRWTGDNNEQFFGPGTRLTVL.

V and J are TRBV5-8 and TRBJ1-2; possibly TRBD1 for D (6 bases). Trimming removed 2 bases from V and 7 bases from J, with 15 bases in between. The CDR3 is 14 residues long. Germline assignment: CDR1 SGHTS and CDR2 YDEGEE. The CDR3 nucleotides are TGTGCCAGCAGCTTATATACCAGGGGACCTGGCTACACCTTC. Translation gives CASSLYTRGPGYTF.

This chain links TRBV5-1 with TRBJ2-2; 12 bases align to TRBD1. Germline CDR1 reads SGHRS; CDR2 reads YFSETQ. This CDR3 region has 17 residues. V shed 2 bases and J 2 bases; nucleotides not matched to a gene: 4. The CDR3 loop is CASSFFGTGGNTGELFF. CDR3 DNA: TGCGCCAGCAGCTTTTTCGGGACAGGGGGCAACACCGGGGAGCTGTTTTTT. Combining the CDR3 with reference TRBV5-1 and TRBJ2-2 gives the whole variable domain KAGVTQTPRYLIKTRGQQVTLSCSPISGHRSVSWYQQTPGQGLQFLFEYFSETQRNKGNFPGRFSGRQFSNSRSEMNVSTLELGDSALYLCASSFFGTGGNTGELFFGEGSRLTVL.

The V gene is TRBV7-8, the J gene TRBJ2-7, with D maybe TRBD2 (6 bases). From germline, CDR1 is SGHVS and CDR2 FQNEAQ. V gave up 5 bases and J gave up 4 bases, with 21 bases separating them. There are 16 residues in the CDR3. CDR3 nucleotides: TGTGCCAGCAGCCCCCCCGGGCGCACTAGCAGGTACGAGCAGTACTTC. Residues: CASSPPGRTSRYEQYF.

V is TRBV25-1 and J is TRBJ1-3, with a tentative D call TRBD1 (5 bases). In germline, CDR1 is MGHDK, CDR2 SYGVNS. Trimming took off 7 bases at V and 0 bases at J, with 16 bases between the two ends. The CDR3 contains 16 residues. The CDR3 DNA reads TGTGCCAGCATAGGATGGGGGGAGAGCTCTGGAAACACCATATATTTT. As protein: CASIGWGESSGNTIYF.

The V and J genes are TRBV9 and TRBJ2-5, with TRBD2 matching 7 bases. J gave up 5 bases and V 2 bases, and 6 bases lay outside the gene matches. The CDR3 sequence is 14 residues long. CDR1 and CDR2 from the germline V gene are SGDLS and YYNGEE. CDR3 residues: CASSVSGGGETQYF. In DNA, the CDR3 is TGTGCCAGCAGCGTCTCGGGGGGAGGGGAGACCCAGTACTTC.

V and J are TRBV10-3 and TRBJ2-2; D may be TRBD2 (5 bases). The CDR3 totals 16 residues. In germline, CDR1 is ENHRY, CDR2 SYGVKD. V lost 8 bases to trimming and J lost 7 bases, with 23 bases between them. The CDR3, as DNA: TGTGCCATCCTTTACTCTTTCTCGTCGGGGAACGGGGAGCTGTTTTTT. Translated: CAILYSFSSGNGELFF.